Presented here are 2 T cell receptor beta chains from one specimen sequenced in a study of blood T cells in healthy people across ages. Using a J-beta primer mix together with a sample-barcoded 5' primer, a second PCR was run for roughly 7 to 11 cycles. TCRdb passed the 5' RACE reads through MiXCR, listing each CDR3 protein once. In the table there are over a million distinct CDR3 sequences, under 45% of which are singletons. The specimen was blood. The source is a woman in her sixties in good health.

Points on this clonotype: Germline and junction disagree at one end, which may indicate a read error. The V and J genes are TRBV7-6 and TRBJ2-7, with D perhaps given as TRBD1 or TRBD2 (7 bases each). The CDR3 has 14 amino acids. CDR1 and CDR2 from the germline V gene are SGHVS and FNYEAQ. CDR3 protein: CASSLGRGDYEHYF. CDR3 nucleotide sequence: TGTGCCAGCAGCTTAGGCAGGGGGGACTACGAGCACTACTTC.

This clonotype was detected once. The rearrangement uses TRBV18 and TRBJ2-1; D unresolved. Germline V CDR1 and CDR2: KGHSH, LQKENI. V dropped 2 bases and J dropped 10 bases, with 21 bases sitting between them. This CDR3 is 16 amino acids long. The DNA of the CDR3 is TGTGCCAGCTCACCATCTTCTGGGTCTCTGCCTGGGGAGCAGTTCTTC. It translates to CASSPSSGSLPGEQFF.